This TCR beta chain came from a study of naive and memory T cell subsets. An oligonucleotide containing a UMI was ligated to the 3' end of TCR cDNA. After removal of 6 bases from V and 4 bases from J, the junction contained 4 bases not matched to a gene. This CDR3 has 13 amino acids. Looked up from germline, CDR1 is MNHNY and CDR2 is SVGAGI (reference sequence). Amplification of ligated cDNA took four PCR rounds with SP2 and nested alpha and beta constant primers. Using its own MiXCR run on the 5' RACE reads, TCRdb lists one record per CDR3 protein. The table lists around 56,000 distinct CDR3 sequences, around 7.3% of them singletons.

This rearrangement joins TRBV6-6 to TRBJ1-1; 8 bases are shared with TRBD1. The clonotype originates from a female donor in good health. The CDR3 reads CASRPTGVTEAFF. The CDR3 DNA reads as TGTGCCAGCAGACCGACAGGGGTCACTGAAGCTTTCTTT.